This T cell receptor beta chain was identified in a study of T cell changes during pregnancy in multiple sclerosis (dated by TCRdb to the late 2010s). Regarding the study in general: The study looked at changes in the T cell repertoire across pregnancy in women with multiple sclerosis.

Per the germline V gene (reference sequence), LNHNV is the CDR1 and YYDKDF is the CDR2. Trimming at the junction amounts to 0 bases on V and 4 bases on J, and the germline ends lie 9 bases apart. Measured from the cysteine to the phenylalanine, the CDR3 is 14 residues long. Just CDR3 DNA is preserved here, 42 bases in frame from base 1. The library was prepared using the immunoSEQ multiplex PCR assay. TCRdb provides this immuneACCESS table in a form limited to in-frame rearrangements. Some clones are lacking; in checked studies, under half of them reflect an unresolved V gene, and why the rest are absent is not known. This sample lists tens of thousands of clones; around 93% were detected once. The top ten clones comprise around 1.4% of the sample. Worth noting for this clone: There is no known antigen for this receptor. Qualities for individual bases were not recorded, and no much larger clone is one base off.

Sequences were derived from peripheral blood, sampled in the third trimester of pregnancy. This receptor was obtained from a female donor in good health, enrolled as a control in a pregnancy study. The chain is assembled from TRBV15 and TRBJ2-5, with the D gene uncertain. The DNA sequence follows: TGTGCCACCAGCAGAGATCTCGGTGGAGAGACCCAGTACTTC. This is translated as CATSRDLGGETQYF.